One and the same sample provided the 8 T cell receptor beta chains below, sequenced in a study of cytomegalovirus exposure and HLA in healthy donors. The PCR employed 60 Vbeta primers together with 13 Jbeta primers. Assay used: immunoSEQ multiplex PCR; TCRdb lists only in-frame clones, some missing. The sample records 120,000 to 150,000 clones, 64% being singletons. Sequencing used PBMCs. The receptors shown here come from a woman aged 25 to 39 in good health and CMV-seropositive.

The CDR3 loop is CASSFSMDSQHGYTF. The CDR3 nucleotides read TGTGCCAGCAGTTTCTCAATGGACAGCCAGCATGGCTACACCTTC. The chain recombines TRBV27 with TRBJ1-2; TRBD1 is a possible D gene (6 bases). The germline V gene encodes CDR1 MNHEY and CDR2 SMNVEV (reference sequence). V was pared by 3 bases and J by 6 bases, with 17 bases between. This CDR3 comprises 15 residues.

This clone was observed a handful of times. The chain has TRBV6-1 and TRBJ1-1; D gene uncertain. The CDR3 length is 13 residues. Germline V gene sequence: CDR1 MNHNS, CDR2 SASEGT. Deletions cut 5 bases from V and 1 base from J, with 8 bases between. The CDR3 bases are TGTGCCAGCAGTCTTCGAGAGAACACTGAAGCTTTCTTT. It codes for CASSLRENTEAFF.

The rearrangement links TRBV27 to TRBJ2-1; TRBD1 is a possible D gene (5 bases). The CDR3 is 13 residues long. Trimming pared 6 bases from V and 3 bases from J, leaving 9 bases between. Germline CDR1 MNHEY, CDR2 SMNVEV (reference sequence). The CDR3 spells CASSSGFYNEQFF. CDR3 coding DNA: TGTGCCAGCAGCTCAGGGTTCTACAATGAGCAGTTCTTC.

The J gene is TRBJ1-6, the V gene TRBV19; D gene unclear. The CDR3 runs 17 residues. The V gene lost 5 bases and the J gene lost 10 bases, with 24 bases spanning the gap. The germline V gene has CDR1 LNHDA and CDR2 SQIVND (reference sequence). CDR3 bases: TGTGCCAGTAGTCCGCGACCTCTGACAATCGGGATGTCACCCCTCCACTTT. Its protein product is CASSPRPLTIGMSPLHF.

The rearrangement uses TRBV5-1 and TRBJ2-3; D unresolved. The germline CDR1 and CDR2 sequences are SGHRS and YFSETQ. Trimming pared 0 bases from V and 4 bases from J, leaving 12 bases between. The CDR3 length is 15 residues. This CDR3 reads CASSLGLYAADTQYF. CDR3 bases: TGCGCCAGCAGCTTGGGCCTATATGCCGCAGATACGCAGTATTTT.

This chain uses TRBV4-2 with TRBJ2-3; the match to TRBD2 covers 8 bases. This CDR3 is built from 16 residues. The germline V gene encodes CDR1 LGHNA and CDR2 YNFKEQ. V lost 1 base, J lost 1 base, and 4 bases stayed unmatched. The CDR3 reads CASSQVHSGGTDTQYF. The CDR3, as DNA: TGTGCCAGCAGCCAAGTACATAGCGGGGGCACAGATACGCAGTATTTT.

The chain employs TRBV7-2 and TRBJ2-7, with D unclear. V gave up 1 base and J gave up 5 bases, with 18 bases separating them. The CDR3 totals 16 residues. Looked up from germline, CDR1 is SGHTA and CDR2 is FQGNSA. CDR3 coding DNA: TGTGCCAGCAGCTTAGTAGACTCGGCCTCTCGCAACGAGCAGTACTTC. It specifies CASSLVDSASRNEQYF.

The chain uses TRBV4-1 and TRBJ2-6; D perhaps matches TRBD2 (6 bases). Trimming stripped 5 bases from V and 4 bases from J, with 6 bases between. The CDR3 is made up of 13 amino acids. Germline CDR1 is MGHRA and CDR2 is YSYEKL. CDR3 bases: TGCGCCAGCAGCGCGGGAGGGGCCAACGTCCTGACTTTC. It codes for CASSAGGANVLTF.